The T cell receptor (beta chain) described here comes from a study of blood T cells in healthy people across ages. V lost 2 bases and J 11 bases, leaving 12 bases between the germline ends. The germline V gene has CDR1 LGHDT and CDR2 YNNKEL (reference sequence). This CDR3 comprises 12 residues. Each sample gave at least 6 million isolated PBMCs. As to this clonotype: The antigen is not known.

Alongside a J-beta primer mix, a sample-barcoded 5' primer served in a second PCR lasting roughly 7 to 12 cycles. TCRdb processed the 5' RACE reads anew with MiXCR; each CDR3 protein has one entry. The repertoire holds 600,000 to 800,000 distinct CDR3 sequences, with 52% as singletons. Overall study results and limits: The long-lived group displayed more naive CD4+ cells, plus higher diversity, than the aged donors did. CMV status of donors was not determined, possibly confounding expanded clonotype changes.

Specimen: blood. The sequence came from a woman of 80 years or more in good health. The chain uses TRBV3-1 and TRBJ2-5; a weak D match, TRBD2 (5 bases). CDR3 coding DNA: TGTGCCAGCAGCCAATATGTCTGGGAGCAGTACTTC. It codes for CASSQYVWEQYF.